The next 32 T cell receptor beta chains were all read from a single sample in a study of CD8+ T cells in alopecia areata. The sequencing template was cDNA reverse transcribed from extracted RNA. Using immunoSEQ multiplex PCR, the repertoire was profiled, and TCRdb retains in-frame clones only, with some absent. Captured here are 90,000 to 130,000 clones, none seen once; the top ten comprise roughly a fifth. Sequenced material: lesional skin. The source of these receptors is a C3H/HeJ mouse with alopecia areata. These mice share the MHC haplotype H2-k.

For this clone: Gene labels here are mouse ones. The sequence runs out 4 residues before the end of the CDR3; the remainder is reconstructed from the germline J gene. This chain links TRBV19 with TRBJ2-5; weak D call: TRBD1 (6 bases). Germline values: CDR1 FNHDT, CDR2 SITEND (reference sequence). The CDR3 consists of 13 residues. Partial CDR3 DNA: TGTGCCAGCAGTATAAACAGGGTGGAC. It is translated as CASSINRVD. The whole CDR3 sequence reads CASSINRVDTQYF.

Notes on this clone: The gene names here belong to mouse. The read finishes 4 residues shy of the CDR3 end, and the germline J gene is used to complete it. The chain carries TRBV1 and TRBJ2-7; no definite D call. CDR1 is NSQYPW, CDR2 LRSPGD, per germline (reference sequence). This CDR3 region has 12 residues. The CDR3 loop is CTCSAQFYEQYF. CDR3 bases read: TGCACCTGCAGTGCTCAGTTTTAT.

This clone turned up a few times. The protein TCRdb lists differs from the translation of the DNA at residue 9; the protein given here is translated from the DNA itself. The listed genes are named as in mouse. The CDR3 end is not reached by the read, which stops 3 residues before it; the germline J gene fills it in. The chain is built from TRBV19 and TRBJ1-6; D gene uncertain. TRBJ1-6 is filed as an ORF, its function uncertain. CDR3 length: 12 amino acids. V lost 5 bases and J 5 bases, leaving 5 bases between the germline ends. The germline CDR1 and CDR2 sequences are FNHDT and SITEND (reference sequence). CDR3 in amino acids: CASSSNNSPLYF. The CDR3 DNA, read in part, is TGTGCCAGCAGCAGTAATAATTCGCCC.

Only a few counts were recorded for this clone. The gene names given are mouse names. The CDR3 goes on 4 residues after the read ends, and that part is filled in from the germline J gene. This rearrangement joins TRBV1 to TRBJ1-1, with D tentatively TRBD1 (6 bases). The CDR3 sequence is 16 residues long. The germline V and J ends were trimmed by 0 bases and 3 bases, with 14 bases remaining between them. Per germline, CDR1 NSQYPW and CDR2 LRSPGD (reference sequence). CDR3 residues: CTCSADVQGRDTEVFF. The DNA read from the CDR3 is TGCACCTGCAGTGCAGATGTGCAGGGGAGGGACACA.

Ten or more counts support this clone. Mouse gene names and germline throughout. The sequenced fragment ends 4 residues before the CDR3 boundary, so the rest is inferred from the germline J gene. The chain uses TRBV19 and TRBJ2-1; a weak D match, TRBD1 (6 bases). Germline V gives CDR1 FNHDT, CDR2 SITEND (reference sequence). V was clipped by 6 bases and J by 6 bases, with 7 bases between them. The CDR3 is 11 amino acids. CDR3 DNA (partial): TGTGCCAGCATACAGGGTGCT. Translating it yields CASIQGA. The whole CDR3 region reads CASIQGAEQFF. Full variable domain (remainder filled in from reference TRBV19 and TRBJ2-1): GGIITQTPKFLIGQEGQKLTLKCQQNFNHDTMYWYRQDSGKGLRLIYYSITENDLQKGDLSEGYDASREKKSSFSLTVTSAQKNEMAVFLCASIQGAEQFFGPGTRLTVL.

The sample holds many counts of this clone. The gene names given are mouse names. The CDR3 end falls 4 residues outside the read, so it is completed with the germline J gene. The chain recombines TRBV13-3 with TRBJ2-1; 14 bases fit TRBD2. The CDR3 spans 15 residues. The V gene's germline CDR1 is NNHDY and CDR2 SYVADS. The part of the CDR3 DNA that was read is TGTGCCACCTCCGGGACTGGGGGGGCAGGGGCT. Residues: CATSGTGGAGA. The whole CDR3 region reads CATSGTGGAGAEQFF.

On this clone itself: Gene names denote mouse genes. Sequencing ends 4 residues short of the CDR3 end; the germline J gene provides the rest. This rearrangement joins TRBV13-1 to TRBJ1-1; D is possibly TRBD1 (6 bases). The length of the CDR3 is 13 residues. The germline CDR1 and CDR2 sequences are NSHNY and SYGAGN. The sequenced CDR3 bases are TGTGCCAGCAGTGGGAGGGGGGCGTCA. Its protein product is CASSGRGAS. The full CDR3 is CASSGRGASEVFF.

This clone came up a few times. Gene labels here are mouse ones. The CDR3 end is not reached by the read, which stops 4 residues before it; the germline J gene fills it in. The chain employs TRBV1 and TRBJ2-1, with D unclear. This CDR3 has 13 amino acids. Germline V gene data show CDR1 as NSQYPW and CDR2 as LRSPGD (reference sequence). Trimming pared 3 bases from V and 3 bases from J, leaving 6 bases between. The CDR3 bases that were read are TGCACCTGCAGTGCTAACATCTATGCT. Its protein product is CTCSANIYA. The full CDR3 protein reads CTCSANIYAEQFF.

This clone was seen a handful of times. Mouse germline and gene names are used. The read terminates 4 residues before the CDR3 end, so the remaining end is supplied by the germline J gene. The chain couples TRBV19 to TRBJ2-1; D gene unclear. From germline, CDR1 is FNHDT and CDR2 SITEND (reference sequence). The CDR3 consists of 13 residues. This chain's CDR3 is CASSITARAEQFF. The part of the CDR3 DNA that was read is TGTGCCAGCAGTATCACAGCCCGGGCT.

This clone was recorded a few times. Gene names are mouse gene names. The missing CDR3 end, 4 residues past where the read stops, is filled in from the germline J gene. The chain combines TRBV13-3 with TRBJ2-5, with 9 nucleotides matching TRBD2. The CDR3 is 15 residues long. Germline values: CDR1 NNHDY, CDR2 SYVADS. The covered CDR3 bases are TGTGCCAGCAGTGATGTTCTGGGGGGGAGAGAC. It codes for CASSDVLGGRD. The whole CDR3 sequence reads CASSDVLGGRDTQYF.

About this clone: At residue 13, the TCRdb protein and translated DNA are inconsistent; the protein given comes from the DNA. The listed genes are named as in mouse. Sequencing ends 3 residues short of the CDR3 end; the germline J gene provides the rest. The V gene is TRBV19, the J gene TRBJ1-3; perhaps TRBD1 as D (6 bases). Germline-derived CDR1 and CDR2 are FNHDT and SITEND (reference sequence). CDR3 length: 16 amino acids. V lost 5 bases, J lost 0 bases, and 15 bases lay in between. The part of the CDR3 DNA that was read is TGTGCCAGCAGCCCCCGGACAGCAATTTCTGGAAATACG. Residues: CASSPRTAISGNT. The CDR3 as a whole reads CASSPRTAISGNTLYF.

This clone was found a few times. Gene names are the mouse ones. The read stops 4 residues short of the end of the CDR3; the missing end is completed from the germline J gene. The chain is built from TRBV13-2 and TRBJ2-5, with D possibly matching TRBD2 (7 bases). Germline loops: CDR1 NNHNN, CDR2 SYGAGS (reference sequence). This CDR3 is built from 14 residues. Here the CDR3 reads CASGDMGGEDTQYF. The sequenced part of the CDR3 DNA is TGTGCCAGCGGTGATATGGGGGGCGAGGAC.

In its sample, this clone was seen many times. The genes are named according to mouse. Coverage ceases 4 residues before the CDR3 finishes, and the germline J gene fills in the end. This rearrangement joins TRBV13-3 to TRBJ2-7; 7 nucleotides align to TRBD2. The germline V gene encodes CDR1 NNHDY and CDR2 SYVADS. V shed 2 bases, J shed 3 bases, and the junction held 5 bases outside the gene matches. CDR3 length equals 14 residues. The sequenced part of the CDR3 DNA is TGTGCCAGCAGTGACTCGCTGGGGGACTAT. This sequence encodes CASSDSLGDY. The CDR3 in full is CASSDSLGDYEQYF.

As regards this clone: These gene names are mouse names. CDR3 loop: CTCREGTEVFF. Incomplete CDR3 DNA: TGCACCTGCAGGGAGGGCACA. The J gene is TRBJ1-1, the V gene TRBV1; no clear D. The CDR3 extends 4 residues past the end of the read, so its final part is completed from the germline J gene. Trimming cost V 6 bases and J 4 bases, with 6 bases left between them. CDR3 length equals 11 residues. Germline V gene lookup returns CDR1 NSQYPW and CDR2 LRSPGD (reference sequence).

A word on this clone: Gene names follow the mouse nomenclature. The sequenced fragment ends 4 residues before the CDR3 boundary, so the rest is inferred from the germline J gene. Different DNA sequences within this sample yield the same CDR3. V usage is TRBV19 and J usage is TRBJ2-1, with TRBD2 identical over 7 bases. The CDR3 is 14 amino acids. Germline CDR1 FNHDT, CDR2 SITEND (reference sequence). The sequenced part of the CDR3 DNA is TGTGCCAGCAGTATAGCTGGGGGTCCGGCT. Its translation is CASSIAGGPA. From start to end, the CDR3 is CASSIAGGPAEQFF. Variable domain in full (rest from reference TRBV19 and TRBJ2-1): GGIITQTPKFLIGQEGQKLTLKCQQNFNHDTMYWYRQDSGKGLRLIYYSITENDLQKGDLSEGYDASREKKSSFSLTVTSAQKNEMAVFLCASSIAGGPAEQFFGPGTRLTVL.

This clone was detected a few times. The gene names given are mouse names. The CDR3 end is not reached by the read, which stops 4 residues before it; the germline J gene fills it in. The chain employs TRBV31 and TRBJ2-5, with 9 bases fitting TRBD2. This CDR3 comprises 16 residues. The V and J ends lost 0 bases and 0 bases, in that order; junction bases with no gene match: 4. From germline, CDR1 is GKSSPN and CDR2 SITVG. Incomplete CDR3 DNA: TGTGCCTGGAGTCTCGGGACTGGGTTTAACCAAGAC. Protein product: CAWSLGTGFNQD. The entire CDR3 protein is CAWSLGTGFNQDTQYF. The whole variable domain, filled in from reference TRBV31 and TRBJ2-5, reads AQTIHQWPVAEIKAVGSPLSLGCTIKGKSSPNLYWYWQATGGTLQQLFYSITVGQVESVVQLNLSASRPKDDQFILSTEKLLLSHSGFYLCAWSLGTGFNQDTQYFGPGTRLLVL.

This clone appeared many times. The gene symbols are mouse symbols. CDR3 bases read: TGTGCCAGCAGTCCCGGGACAGGGGTTGCAGAA. This encodes CASSPGTGVAE. Given in full, the CDR3 is CASSPGTGVAETLYF. This chain uses TRBV13-3 with TRBJ2-3, with 10 nucleotides matching TRBD1. The read falls 4 residues short of the CDR3 end, and the missing part is taken from the germline J gene. Germline values: CDR1 NNHDY, CDR2 SYVADS. With 4 bases clipped from V and 2 bases from J, the junction kept 4 bases outside the gene matches. This CDR3 spans 15 amino acids.

For this clone: Gene names follow the mouse nomenclature. The read terminates 4 residues before the CDR3 end, so the remaining end is supplied by the germline J gene. The V call is TRBV13-3, the J call TRBJ2-4, with a weak D call TRBD2 (7 bases). The germline gives CDR1 NNHDY, CDR2 SYVADS. There are 14 residues in the CDR3. The sequenced part of the CDR3 DNA is TGTGCCAGCAGTACGGGGGGCGCGGCAAAC. Protein product: CASSTGGAAN. The whole CDR3 is CASSTGGAANTLYF.

This clone has only a few counts. The protein TCRdb lists differs from the translation of the DNA at residue 13; the protein given here is translated from the DNA itself. Gene names and germline refer to mouse. The read halts 3 residues ahead of the CDR3 end, with the missing end drawn from the germline J gene. The chain is built from TRBV5 and TRBJ1-3; D might be TRBD1 (5 bases). The germline V gene encodes CDR1 LGHNA and CDR2 YNLKQL (reference sequence). This CDR3 spans 16 amino acids. CDR3 residues: CASNQDWGTTGNTLYF. CDR3 DNA (partial): TGTGCCAGCAACCAAGATTGGGGGACGACTGGAAATACG.

This clone was detected ten times or more. The gene names here belong to mouse. The read terminates 4 residues ahead of where the CDR3 ends, so the germline J gene completes it. This rearrangement joins TRBV13-3 to TRBJ2-5; D is perhaps TRBD1 (6 bases). V was cut by 0 bases and J by 1 base, with 9 bases left in between. Per germline, CDR1 NNHDY and CDR2 SYVADS. The CDR3 sequence is 15 residues long. CDR3: CASSDARTDQDTQYF. The CDR3 bases that were read are TGTGCCAGCAGTGATGCGAGGACAGACCAAGAC. Variable domain in full (rest from reference TRBV13-3 and TRBJ2-5): EAAVTQSPRSKVAVTGGKVTLSCHQTNNHDYMYWYRQDTGHGLRLIHYSYVADSTEKGDIPDGYKASRPSQENFSLILELASLSQTAVYFCASSDARTDQDTQYFGPGTRLLVL.

Only a few counts were recorded for this clone. The gene names here belong to mouse. The sequenced fragment ends 4 residues before the CDR3 boundary, so the rest is inferred from the germline J gene. V and J are TRBV13-3 and TRBJ1-2, with a weak D call TRBD1 (5 bases). CDR3 length: 15 residues. In germline, CDR1 is NNHDY, CDR2 SYVADS. This CDR3 reads CASSGTGTGGVDYTF. CDR3 DNA (partial): TGTGCCAGCAGTGGGACCGGGACTGGGGGGGTC.

This clone was recorded at least ten times. Gene names denote mouse genes. The read stops 4 residues short of the end of the CDR3; the missing end is completed from the germline J gene. The chain joins TRBV13-3 to TRBJ2-3; 10 bases agree with TRBD1. Trimming removed 4 bases from V and 0 bases from J; junction bases left unmatched: 5. Germline V gives CDR1 NNHDY, CDR2 SYVADS. The CDR3 sequence is 16 residues long. The part of the CDR3 DNA that was read is TGTGCCAGCAGTCCGGGACAGGGGATGAGTGCAGAA. Translating it yields CASSPGQGMSAE. The full CDR3 is CASSPGQGMSAETLYF.

On this clone: Gene and germline names: mouse. The read ends 4 residues before the CDR3 terminus; that terminus is restored from the germline J gene. The V call is TRBV13-1, the J call TRBJ1-1, with D possibly TRBD1 on 6 matching bases. The CDR3 is 13 residues long. Germline CDR1 is NSHNY and CDR2 is SYGAGN. Trimming took 7 bases from V and 3 from J, leaving 13 bases between them. Here the CDR3 reads CASAGGRDTEVFF. The sequenced CDR3 bases are TGTGCCAGCGCTGGGGGCCGGGACACA.

The table lists this clone with a few counts. Here the gene names and germline are mouse. The CDR3 end is not reached by the read, which stops 4 residues before it; the germline J gene fills it in. The chain combines TRBV13-3 with TRBJ1-1; 10 nucleotides match TRBD1. Trimming took 3 bases from V and 0 from J; bases not matched to a gene: 8. Germline CDR1 reads NNHDY; CDR2 reads SYVADS. The CDR3 covers 17 residues. The sequenced CDR3 bases are TGTGCCAGCAGTGGGTGGTTCGGACAGGGGGCAAACACA. This codes for CASSGWFGQGANT. The CDR3, in full, reads CASSGWFGQGANTEVFF.

This clone appeared a few times. Gene names follow the mouse nomenclature. The CDR3 goes on 4 residues after the read ends, and that part is filled in from the germline J gene. This chain connects TRBV13-3 to TRBJ2-7; 8 bases match TRBD1. This CDR3 has 14 amino acids. V gave up 5 bases and J gave up 3 bases; unmatched junction bases: 7. The V gene's germline CDR1 is NNHDY and CDR2 SYVADS. CDR3 DNA, as far as it was read: TGTGCCAGCAGGCCCTCCGGGACAGGCTAT. The encoded protein is CASRPSGTGY. The full CDR3 sequence reads CASRPSGTGYEQYF.

The sample holds many counts of this clone. These gene names are mouse names. The observed sequence ends 4 residues before the CDR3 terminus, with the missing tail filled in from the germline J gene. The chain joins TRBV16 to TRBJ2-7; the D is unclear. In germline, CDR1 is SGHSA, CDR2 FRNQAP. The CDR3 loop spans 12 amino acids. CDR3 protein: CASSLDTYEQYF. Partial CDR3 DNA: TGTGCAAGCAGCTTAGATACATAT.

For this clone: Mouse gene names apply. The read terminates 4 residues ahead of where the CDR3 ends, so the germline J gene completes it. The chain recombines TRBV1 with TRBJ2-5; 9 nucleotides line up with TRBD2. The CDR3 spans 16 residues. CDR1 is NSQYPW, CDR2 LRSPGD, per germline (reference sequence). Germline trimming cut 2 bases from V and 2 bases from J; bases unmatched to any gene: 5. CDR3 region: CTCSATTGGSQDTQYF. CDR3 DNA (partial): TGCACCTGCAGTGCAACGACTGGGGGCAGCCAAGAC.

This clone has at least ten counts. Germline and genes here are mouse. Read coverage stops 4 residues before the CDR3 terminus; the germline J gene supplies the remainder. J is TRBJ2-1 and V is TRBV13-3; 7 nucleotides align to TRBD1. CDR3 size: 13 residues. Germline V gene data show CDR1 as NNHDY and CDR2 as SYVADS. The trim removed 10 bases at V and 4 bases at J, leaving 8 bases unmatched. The CDR3 DNA, read in part, is TGTGCCGCTAGACAGGGAGGGTATGCT. Translating gives CAARQGGYA. The full CDR3 reads CAARQGGYAEQFF.

This clone was detected only a few times. Germline and genes here are mouse. Sequencing ends 4 residues short of the CDR3 end; the germline J gene provides the rest. The chain uses TRBV1 and TRBJ2-5, with D possibly being TRBD1 (5 bases). V was pared by 0 bases and J by 3 bases, with 10 bases between. Germline CDR1 NSQYPW, CDR2 LRSPGD (reference sequence). The CDR3 has 15 residues. The sequenced CDR3 bases are TGCACCTGCAGTGCAGATACCGACAGACAAGAC. Encoded protein: CTCSADTDRQD. The full CDR3 is CTCSADTDRQDTQYF.

In this sample, this clone turned up a few times. Mouse gene names and germline throughout. The read terminates 4 residues ahead of where the CDR3 ends, so the germline J gene completes it. This specimen includes other DNA sequences encoding the same CDR3. The chain employs TRBV13-3 and TRBJ2-3; D possibly corresponds to TRBD1 (5 bases). Germline CDR1 reads NNHDY; CDR2 reads SYVADS. Trimming took 3 bases from V and 0 from J, leaving 11 bases between them. The CDR3 has 15 residues. This CDR3 is CASSGQGASAETLYF. CDR3 DNA, as far as it was read: TGTGCCAGCAGTGGTCAGGGAGCTAGTGCAGAA.

Remarks on this clone: Gene names and germline match the mouse. Coverage ceases 4 residues before the CDR3 finishes, and the germline J gene fills in the end. The chain combines TRBV1 with TRBJ2-7; 12 nucleotides match TRBD2. Germline V CDR1 and CDR2: NSQYPW, LRSPGD (reference sequence). This CDR3 is 16 amino acids long. J was trimmed by 3 bases and V by 4 bases; bases with no gene match: 7. The CDR3 spells CTCSVRTGGGNYEQYF. The part of the CDR3 DNA that was read is TGCACCTGCAGTGTAAGGACTGGGGGGGGCAACTAT. Full variable domain (rest looked up from reference TRBV1 and TRBJ2-7): VTLLEQNPRWRLVPRGQAVNLRCILKNSQYPWMSWYQQDLQKQLQWLFTLRSPGDKEVKSLPGADYLATRVTDTELRLQVANMSQGRTLYCTCSVRTGGGNYEQYFGPGTRLTVL.

This clone was seen a handful of times. Mouse gene names and germline throughout. The read gets to within 4 residues of the CDR3 end, and the germline J gene fills in the rest. The chain is built from TRBV13-1 and TRBJ2-7; tentatively, D is TRBD1 (5 bases). The CDR3 runs to 16 residues. CDR1 and CDR2 from the germline V gene are NSHNY and SYGAGN. The CDR3 is CASSEDLGQNPYEQYF. CDR3 bases read: TGTGCCAGCAGTGAGGATCTCGGACAAAATCCTTAT.